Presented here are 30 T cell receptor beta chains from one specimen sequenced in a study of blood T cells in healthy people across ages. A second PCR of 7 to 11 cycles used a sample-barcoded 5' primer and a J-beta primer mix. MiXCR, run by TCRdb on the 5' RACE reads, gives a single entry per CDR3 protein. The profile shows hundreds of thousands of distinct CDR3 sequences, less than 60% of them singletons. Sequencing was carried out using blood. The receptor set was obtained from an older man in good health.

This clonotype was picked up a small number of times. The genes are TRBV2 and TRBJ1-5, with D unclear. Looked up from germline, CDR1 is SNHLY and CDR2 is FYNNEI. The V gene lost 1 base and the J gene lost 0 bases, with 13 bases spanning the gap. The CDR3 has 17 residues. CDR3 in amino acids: CASSEGDWIASNQPQHF. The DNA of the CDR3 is TGTGCCAGCAGTGAAGGCGACTGGATCGCTAGCAATCAGCCCCAGCATTTT.

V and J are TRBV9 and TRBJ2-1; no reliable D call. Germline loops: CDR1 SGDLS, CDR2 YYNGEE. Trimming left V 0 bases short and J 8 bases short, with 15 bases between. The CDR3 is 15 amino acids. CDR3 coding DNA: TGTGCCAGCAGCGTAGCCGCCCCCCCCCTCGATGAGCAGTTCTTC. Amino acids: CASSVAAPPLDEQFF.

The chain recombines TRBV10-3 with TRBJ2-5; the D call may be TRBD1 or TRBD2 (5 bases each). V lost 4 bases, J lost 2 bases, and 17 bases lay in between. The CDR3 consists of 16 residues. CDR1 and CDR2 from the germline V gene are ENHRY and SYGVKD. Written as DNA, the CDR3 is TGTGCCATCAGTGCCCCGGGACGAGCGGAACAAGAGACCCAGTACTTC. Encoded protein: CAISAPGRAEQETQYF.

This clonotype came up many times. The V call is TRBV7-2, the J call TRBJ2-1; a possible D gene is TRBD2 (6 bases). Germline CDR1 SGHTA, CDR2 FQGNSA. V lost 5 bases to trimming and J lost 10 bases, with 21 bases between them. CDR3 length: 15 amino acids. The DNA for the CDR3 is TGTGCCAGCAGCGTTGTGCTGGACTATTCGTACGAGCAGTTCTTC. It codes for CASSVVLDYSYEQFF.

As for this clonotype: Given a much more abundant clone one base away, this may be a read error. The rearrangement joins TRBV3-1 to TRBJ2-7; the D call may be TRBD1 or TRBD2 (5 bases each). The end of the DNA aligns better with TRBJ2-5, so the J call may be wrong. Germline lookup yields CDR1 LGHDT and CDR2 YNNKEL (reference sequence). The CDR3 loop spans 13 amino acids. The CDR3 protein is CASSGGRQETQYF. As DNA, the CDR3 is TGTGCCAGCAGCGGGGGACGGCAAGAGACCCAGTACTTC.

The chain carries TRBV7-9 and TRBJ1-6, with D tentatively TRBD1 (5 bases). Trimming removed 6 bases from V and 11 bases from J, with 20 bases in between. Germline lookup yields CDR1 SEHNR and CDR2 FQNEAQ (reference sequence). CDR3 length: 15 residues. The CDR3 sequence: CASRPPSGPSPPLHF. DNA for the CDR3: TGTGCCAGCAGACCCCCATCAGGGCCGAGCCCACCCCTCCACTTT.

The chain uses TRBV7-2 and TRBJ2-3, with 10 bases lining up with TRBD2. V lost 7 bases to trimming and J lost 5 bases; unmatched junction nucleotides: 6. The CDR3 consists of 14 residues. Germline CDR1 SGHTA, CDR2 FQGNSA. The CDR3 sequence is CASKREGRVDTQYF. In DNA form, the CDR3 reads TGTGCCAGCAAGCGGGAGGGCCGAGTAGATACGCAGTATTTT.

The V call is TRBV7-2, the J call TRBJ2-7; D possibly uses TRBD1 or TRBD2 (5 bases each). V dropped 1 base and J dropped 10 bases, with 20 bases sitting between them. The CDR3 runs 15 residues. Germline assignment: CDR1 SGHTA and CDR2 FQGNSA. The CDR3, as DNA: TGTGCCAGCAGCTTAGTCCGAACGGGGCAAGAGACTCAGTACTTC. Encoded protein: CASSLVRTGQETQYF.

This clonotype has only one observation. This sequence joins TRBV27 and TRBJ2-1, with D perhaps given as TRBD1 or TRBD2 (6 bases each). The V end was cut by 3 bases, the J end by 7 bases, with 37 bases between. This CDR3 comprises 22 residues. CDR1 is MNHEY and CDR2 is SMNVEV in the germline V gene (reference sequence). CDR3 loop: CASSFLSVRDLGPGRGKNEQFF. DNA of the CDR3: TGTGCCAGCAGTTTTTTAAGCGTCCGGGACTTGGGGCCAGGCAGGGGAAAAAATGAGCAGTTCTTC.

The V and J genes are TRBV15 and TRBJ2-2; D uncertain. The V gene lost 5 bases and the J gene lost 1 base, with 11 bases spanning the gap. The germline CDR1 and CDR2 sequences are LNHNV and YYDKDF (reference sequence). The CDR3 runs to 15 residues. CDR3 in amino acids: CATSGGHWNTGELFF. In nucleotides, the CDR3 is TGTGCCACCAGCGGCGGTCATTGGAACACCGGGGAGCTGTTTTTT. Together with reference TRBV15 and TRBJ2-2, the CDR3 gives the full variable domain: DAMVIQNPRYQVTQFGKPVTLSCSQTLNHNVMYWYQQKSSQAPKLLFHYYDKDFNNEADTPDNFQSRRPNTSFCFLDIRSPGLGDTAMYLCATSGGHWNTGELFFGEGSRLTVL.

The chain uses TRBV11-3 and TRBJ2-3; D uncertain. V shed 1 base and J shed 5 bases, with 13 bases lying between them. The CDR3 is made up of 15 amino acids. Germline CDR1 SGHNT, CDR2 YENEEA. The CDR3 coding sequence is TGTGCCAGCAGCTTAGTGTCCAGTCGGATAGATACGCAGTATTTT. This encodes CASSLVSSRIDTQYF.

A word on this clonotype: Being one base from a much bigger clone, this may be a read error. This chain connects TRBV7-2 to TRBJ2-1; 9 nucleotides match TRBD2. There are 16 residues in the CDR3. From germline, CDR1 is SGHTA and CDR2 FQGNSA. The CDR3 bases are TGTGCCAGCAGCCCGGCGGGAGGGCGAGGGATCGATGAGCAGTGCTTC. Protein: CASSPAGGRGIDEQCF.

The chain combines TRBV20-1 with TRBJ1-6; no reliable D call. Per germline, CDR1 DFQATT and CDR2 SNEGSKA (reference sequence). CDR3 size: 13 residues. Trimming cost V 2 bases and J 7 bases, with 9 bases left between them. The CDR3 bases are TGCAGTGCTAGACCCACCGGCAATTCACCCCTCCACTTT. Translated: CSARPTGNSPLHF.

CDR3 residues: CSAQDGASYNEQFF. CDR3 coding DNA: TGCAGTGCTCAAGACGGGGCGTCCTACAATGAGCAGTTCTTC. J is TRBJ2-1 and V is TRBV20-1, with D tentatively TRBD1 or TRBD2 (5 bases each). The CDR3 has 14 residues. Germline V lookup: CDR1 DFQATT, CDR2 SNEGSKA (reference sequence). V was clipped by 5 bases and J by 1 base, with 12 bases between them.

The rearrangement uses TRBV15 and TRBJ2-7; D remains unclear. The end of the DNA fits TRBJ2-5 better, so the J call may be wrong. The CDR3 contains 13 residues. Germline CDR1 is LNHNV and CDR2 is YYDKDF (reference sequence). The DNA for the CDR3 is TGTGCCACCAGCAGAGAAGAATCTGAGACCCAGTACTTC. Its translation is CATSREESETQYF.

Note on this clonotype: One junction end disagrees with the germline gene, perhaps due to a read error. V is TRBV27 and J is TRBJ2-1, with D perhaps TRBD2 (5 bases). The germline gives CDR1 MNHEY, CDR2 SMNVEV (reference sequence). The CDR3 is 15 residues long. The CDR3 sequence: CASSLSRESHNGQFF. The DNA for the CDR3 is TGTGCCAGCAGTTTATCGAGGGAGTCTCACAATGGGCAGTTCTTC.

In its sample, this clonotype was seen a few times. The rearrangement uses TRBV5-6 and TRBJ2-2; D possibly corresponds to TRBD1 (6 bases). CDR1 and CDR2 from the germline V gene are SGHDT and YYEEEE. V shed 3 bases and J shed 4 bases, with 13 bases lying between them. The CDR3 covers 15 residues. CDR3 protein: CASSSWDTPTGELFF. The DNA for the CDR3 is TGTGCCAGCAGCTCATGGGACACCCCCACCGGGGAGCTGTTTTTT.

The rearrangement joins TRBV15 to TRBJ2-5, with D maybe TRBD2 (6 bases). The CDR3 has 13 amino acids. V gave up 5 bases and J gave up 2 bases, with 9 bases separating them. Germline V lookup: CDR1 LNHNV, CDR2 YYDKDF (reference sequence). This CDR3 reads CATSLAGQETQYF. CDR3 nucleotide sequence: TGTGCCACCAGCCTCGCGGGACAAGAGACCCAGTACTTC.

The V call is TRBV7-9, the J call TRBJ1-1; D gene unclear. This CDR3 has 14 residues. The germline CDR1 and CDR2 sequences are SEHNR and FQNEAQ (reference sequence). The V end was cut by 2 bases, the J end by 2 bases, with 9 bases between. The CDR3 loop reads CASSLLSTNTEAFF. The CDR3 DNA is TGTGCCAGCAGCTTATTGTCAACCAACACTGAAGCTTTCTTT.

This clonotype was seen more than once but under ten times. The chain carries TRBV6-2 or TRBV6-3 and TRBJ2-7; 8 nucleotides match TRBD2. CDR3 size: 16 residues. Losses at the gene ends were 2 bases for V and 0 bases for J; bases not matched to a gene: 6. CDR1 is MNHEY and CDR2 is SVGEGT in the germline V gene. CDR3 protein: CASSYHLAGGSYEQYF. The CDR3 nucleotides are TGTGCCAGCAGTTACCATTTGGCGGGAGGCTCCTACGAGCAGTACTTC.

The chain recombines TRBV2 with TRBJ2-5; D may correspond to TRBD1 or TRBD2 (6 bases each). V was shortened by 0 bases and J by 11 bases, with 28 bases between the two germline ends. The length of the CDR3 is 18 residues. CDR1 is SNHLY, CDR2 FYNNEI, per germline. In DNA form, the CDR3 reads TGTGCCAGCAGTGAAGCGTTTCGCTCCCTCGGGGGCCGACGTATTCAGTACTTC. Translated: CASSEAFRSLGGRRIQYF. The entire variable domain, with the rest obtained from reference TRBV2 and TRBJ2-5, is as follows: EPEVTQTPSHQVTQMGQEVILRCVPISNHLYFYWYRQILGQKVEFLVSFYNNEISEKSEIFDDQFSVERPDGSNFTLKIRSTKLEDSAMYFCASSEAFRSLGGRRIQYFGPGTRLLVL.

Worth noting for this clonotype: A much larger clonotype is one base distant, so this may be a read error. DNA of the CDR3: TGCGCCAGCAGCTTGGTACAGGGGACCTACGAGCAGTTCTTC. It translates to CASSLVQGTYEQFF. This chain uses TRBV5-1 with TRBJ2-1, with TRBD1 matching over 7 bases. Germline V gene sequence: CDR1 SGHRS, CDR2 YFSETQ. The length of the CDR3 is 14 residues. J was trimmed by 10 bases and V by 0 bases; bases with no gene match: 7.

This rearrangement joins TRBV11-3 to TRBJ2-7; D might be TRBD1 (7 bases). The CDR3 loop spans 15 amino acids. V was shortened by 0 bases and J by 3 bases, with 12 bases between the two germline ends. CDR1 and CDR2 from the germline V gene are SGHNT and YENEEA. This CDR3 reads CASSLDGRGDYEQYF. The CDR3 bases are TGTGCCAGCAGCTTAGACGGCAGGGGGGACTACGAGCAGTACTTC.

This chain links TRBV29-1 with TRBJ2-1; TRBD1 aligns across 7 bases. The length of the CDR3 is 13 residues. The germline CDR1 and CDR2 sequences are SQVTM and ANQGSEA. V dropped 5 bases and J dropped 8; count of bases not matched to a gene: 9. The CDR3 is CSVQRGQGDEQFF. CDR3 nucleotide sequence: TGCAGCGTTCAGAGGGGGCAGGGGGATGAGCAGTTCTTC.

The CDR3 coding sequence is TGTGCCAGCAGCTTAGACAGCGGGAGGGCCGTTGAGCAGTTCTTC. Its protein product is CASSLDSGRAVEQFF. The J gene is TRBJ2-1, the V gene TRBV7-9, with 10 bases fitting TRBD2. The V gene's germline CDR1 is SEHNR and CDR2 FQNEAQ (reference sequence). The CDR3 has 15 amino acids. V was pared by 1 base and J by 9 bases, with 6 bases of the junction left unmatched.

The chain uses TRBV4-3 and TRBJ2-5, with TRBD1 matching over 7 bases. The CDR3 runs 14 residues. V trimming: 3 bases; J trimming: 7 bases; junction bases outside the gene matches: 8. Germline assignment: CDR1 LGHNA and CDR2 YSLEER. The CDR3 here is CASSHVTGAGTQYF. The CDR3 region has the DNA TGCGCCAGCAGCCATGTTACAGGGGCCGGGACCCAGTACTTC.

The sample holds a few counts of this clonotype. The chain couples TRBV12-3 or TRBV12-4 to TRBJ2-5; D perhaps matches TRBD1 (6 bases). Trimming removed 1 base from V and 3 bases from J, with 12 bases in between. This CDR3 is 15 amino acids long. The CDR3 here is CASSLGQDFKETQYF. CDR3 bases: TGTGCCAGCAGTTTAGGACAGGACTTCAAAGAGACCCAGTACTTC.

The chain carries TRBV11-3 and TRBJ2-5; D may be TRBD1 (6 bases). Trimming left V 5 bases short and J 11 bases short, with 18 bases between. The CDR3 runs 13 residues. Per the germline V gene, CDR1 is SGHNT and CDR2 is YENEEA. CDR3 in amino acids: CASSRDRNQRQYF. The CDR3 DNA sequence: TGTGCCAGCAGCCGCGACAGGAACCAGCGGCAGTACTTC.

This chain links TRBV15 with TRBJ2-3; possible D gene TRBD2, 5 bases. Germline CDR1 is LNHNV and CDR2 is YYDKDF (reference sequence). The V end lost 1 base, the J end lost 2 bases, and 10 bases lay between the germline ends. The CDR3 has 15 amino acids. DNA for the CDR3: TGTGCCACCAGCAGAGCCGGGGTCCTCACAGATACGCAGTATTTT. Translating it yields CATSRAGVLTDTQYF.

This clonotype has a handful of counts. DNA of the CDR3: TGCGCCAGCAGCTCCGAGGAGTACTCAGATACGCAGTATTTT. Its translation is CASSSEEYSDTQYF. The chain recombines TRBV5-1 with TRBJ2-3; D unresolved. Germline CDR1 is SGHRS and CDR2 is YFSETQ. This CDR3 spans 14 amino acids. Trimming took off 3 bases at V and 4 bases at J, with 12 bases between the two ends. Full variable domain (missing parts from reference TRBV5-1 and TRBJ2-3): KAGVTQTPRYLIKTRGQQVTLSCSPISGHRSVSWYQQTPGQGLQFLFEYFSETQRNKGNFPGRFSGRQFSNSRSEMNVSTLELGDSALYLCASSSEEYSDTQYFGPGTRLTVL.